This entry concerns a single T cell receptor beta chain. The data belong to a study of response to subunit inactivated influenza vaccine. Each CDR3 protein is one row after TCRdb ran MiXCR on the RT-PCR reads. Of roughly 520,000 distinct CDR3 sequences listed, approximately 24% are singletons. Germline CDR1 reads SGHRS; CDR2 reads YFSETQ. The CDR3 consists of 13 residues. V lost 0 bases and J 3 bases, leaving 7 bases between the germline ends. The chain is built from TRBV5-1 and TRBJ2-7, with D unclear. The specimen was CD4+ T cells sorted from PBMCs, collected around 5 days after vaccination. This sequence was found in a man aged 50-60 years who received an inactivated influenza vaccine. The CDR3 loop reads CASSLALHYEQYF. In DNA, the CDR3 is TGCGCCAGCAGCTTGGCCTTACACTACGAGCAGTACTTC.